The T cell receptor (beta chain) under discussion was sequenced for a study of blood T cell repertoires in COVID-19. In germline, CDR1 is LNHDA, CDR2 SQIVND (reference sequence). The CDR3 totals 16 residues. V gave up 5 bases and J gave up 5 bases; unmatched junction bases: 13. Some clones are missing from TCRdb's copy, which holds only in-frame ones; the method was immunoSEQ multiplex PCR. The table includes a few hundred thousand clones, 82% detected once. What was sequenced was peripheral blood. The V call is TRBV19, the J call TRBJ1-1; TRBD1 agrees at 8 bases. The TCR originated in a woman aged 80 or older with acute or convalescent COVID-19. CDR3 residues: CASSPGAGGVLTEAFF. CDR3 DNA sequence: TGTGCCAGTAGTCCCGGTGCAGGGGGCGTTTTAACTGAAGCTTTCTTT.